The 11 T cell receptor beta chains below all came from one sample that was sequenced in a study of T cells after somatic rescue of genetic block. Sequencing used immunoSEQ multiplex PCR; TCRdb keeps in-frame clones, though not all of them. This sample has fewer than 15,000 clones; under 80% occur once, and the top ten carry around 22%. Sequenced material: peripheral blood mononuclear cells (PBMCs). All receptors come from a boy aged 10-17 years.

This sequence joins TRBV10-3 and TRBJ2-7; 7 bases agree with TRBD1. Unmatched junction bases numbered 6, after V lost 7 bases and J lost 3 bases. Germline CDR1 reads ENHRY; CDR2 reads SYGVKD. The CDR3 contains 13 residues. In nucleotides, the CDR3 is TGTGCCATCACCTCGACAGGGTACTACGAGCAGTACTTC. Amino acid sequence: CAITSTGYYEQYF.

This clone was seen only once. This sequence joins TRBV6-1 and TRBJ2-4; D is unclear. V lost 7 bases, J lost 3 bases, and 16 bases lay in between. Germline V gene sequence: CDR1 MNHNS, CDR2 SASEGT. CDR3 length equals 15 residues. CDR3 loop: CASNPGQFYKNIQYF. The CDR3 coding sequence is TGTGCCAGCAATCCGGGCCAGTTTTACAAAAACATTCAGTACTTC.

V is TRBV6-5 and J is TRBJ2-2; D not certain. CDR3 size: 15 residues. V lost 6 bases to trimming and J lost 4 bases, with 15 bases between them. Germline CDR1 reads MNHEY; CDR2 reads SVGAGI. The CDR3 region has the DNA TGTGCCAGCAGCCAGAGTGGTTATATCACCGGGGAGCTGTTTTTT. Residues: CASSQSGYITGELFF.

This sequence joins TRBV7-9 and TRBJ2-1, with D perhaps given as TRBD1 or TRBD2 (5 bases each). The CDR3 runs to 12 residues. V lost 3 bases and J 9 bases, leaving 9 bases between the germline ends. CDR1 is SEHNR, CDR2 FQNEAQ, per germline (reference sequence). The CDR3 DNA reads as TGTGCCAGCAGCTTGGGGGAACCTGAGCAGTTCTTC. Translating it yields CASSLGEPEQFF.

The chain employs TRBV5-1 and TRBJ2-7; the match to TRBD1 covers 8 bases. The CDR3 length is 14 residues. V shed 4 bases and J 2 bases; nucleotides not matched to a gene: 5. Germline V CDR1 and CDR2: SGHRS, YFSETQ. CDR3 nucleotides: TGCGCCAGCAGCCCGGACAGGGCCCCCTACGAGCAGTACTTC. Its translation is CASSPDRAPYEQYF. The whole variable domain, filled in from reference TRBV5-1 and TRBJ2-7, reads KAGVTQTPRYLIKTRGQQVTLSCSPISGHRSVSWYQQTPGQGLQFLFEYFSETQRNKGNFPGRFSGRQFSNSRSEMNVSTLELGDSALYLCASSPDRAPYEQYFGPGTRLTVT.

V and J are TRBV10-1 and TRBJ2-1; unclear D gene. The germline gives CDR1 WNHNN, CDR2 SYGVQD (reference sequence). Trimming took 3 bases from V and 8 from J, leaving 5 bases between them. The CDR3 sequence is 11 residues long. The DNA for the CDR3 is TGCGCCAGCAGTGATGGTGATGAGCAGTTCTTC. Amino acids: CASSDGDEQFF.

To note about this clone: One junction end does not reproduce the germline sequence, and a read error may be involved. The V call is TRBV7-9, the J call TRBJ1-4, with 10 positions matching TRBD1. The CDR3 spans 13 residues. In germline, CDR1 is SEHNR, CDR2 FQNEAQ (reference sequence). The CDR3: CASSSSHSGTGAF. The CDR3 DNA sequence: TGTGCCAGCAGCTCTAGCCACTCCGGGACAGGGGCGTTT.

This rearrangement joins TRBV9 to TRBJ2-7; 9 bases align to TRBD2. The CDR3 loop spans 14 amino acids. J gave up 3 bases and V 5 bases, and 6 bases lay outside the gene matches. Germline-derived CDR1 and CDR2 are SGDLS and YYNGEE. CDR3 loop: CASSAGTSYYEQYF. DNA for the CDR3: TGTGCCAGCAGTGCCGGGACTAGCTACTACGAGCAGTACTTC.

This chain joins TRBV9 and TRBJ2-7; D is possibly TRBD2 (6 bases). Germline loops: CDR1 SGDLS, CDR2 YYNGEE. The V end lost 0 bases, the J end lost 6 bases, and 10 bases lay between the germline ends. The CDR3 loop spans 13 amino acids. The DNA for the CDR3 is TGTGCCAGCAGCGTAGGCTTCGGGGGCGAGCAGTACTTC. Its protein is CASSVGFGGEQYF.

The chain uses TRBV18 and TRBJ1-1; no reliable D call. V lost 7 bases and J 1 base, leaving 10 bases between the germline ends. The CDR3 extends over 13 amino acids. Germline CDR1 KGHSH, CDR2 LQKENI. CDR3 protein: CASLSTRNTEAFF. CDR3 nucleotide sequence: TGTGCCAGCTTGTCGACAAGGAACACTGAAGCTTTCTTT.

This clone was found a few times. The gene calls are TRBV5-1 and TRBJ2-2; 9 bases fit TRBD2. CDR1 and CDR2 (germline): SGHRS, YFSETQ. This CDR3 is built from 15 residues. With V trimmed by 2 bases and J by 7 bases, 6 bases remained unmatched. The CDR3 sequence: CASSFQREVVGELFF. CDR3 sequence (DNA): TGCGCCAGCAGCTTCCAGCGGGAGGTAGTCGGGGAGCTGTTTTTT.